One and the same sample provided the 9 T cell receptor beta chains below, sequenced in a study of T-cell reconstitution after alpha-beta-depleted transplantation in children. Researchers prepared the TCRbeta library using unique molecular identifiers, the study reports. MiXCR, applied by TCRdb to the PCR reads, yields one record per CDR3 protein. Here the sample spans 610,000 or so distinct CDR3 sequences, 20% to 30% being singletons. This material consisted of PBMCs, taken before TCRalphabeta/CD19-depleted stem cell transplant. Every receptor here comes from a boy under two years old with Wiskott-Aldrich syndrome, due to receive a stem cell transplant.

The V gene is TRBV20-1, the J gene TRBJ2-2; no definite D call. Deletions cut 0 bases from V and 6 bases from J, with 5 bases between. The V gene's germline CDR1 is DFQATT and CDR2 SNEGSKA (reference sequence). This CDR3 has 12 residues. CDR3 sequence: CSAREGAGELFF. Here the CDR3 DNA reads TGCAGTGCTAGAGAAGGTGCCGGGGAGCTGTTTTTT.

J is TRBJ1-1 and V is TRBV28; D is perhaps TRBD1 (6 bases). Trimming removed 4 bases from V and 4 bases from J, with 7 bases in between. The CDR3 is made up of 12 amino acids. Germline V CDR1 and CDR2: MDHEN, SYDVKM. The CDR3 spells CASSWGATEAFF. The CDR3 region has the DNA TGTGCCAGCAGTTGGGGGGCCACTGAAGCTTTCTTT.

The CDR3 spells CASNSRVGETQYF. The DNA of the CDR3 is TGTGCCAGCAACTCTAGGGTCGGGGAGACCCAGTACTTC. The chain carries TRBV9 and TRBJ2-5; no clear D. The CDR3 runs 13 residues. V dropped 6 bases and J dropped 5 bases, with 14 bases sitting between them. Germline CDR1 is SGDLS and CDR2 is YYNGEE.

In this sample, this clonotype turned up a few times. The chain is built from TRBV27 and TRBJ2-7; 9 bases map to TRBD1. Germline V CDR1 and CDR2: MNHEY, SMNVEV (reference sequence). The CDR3 is made up of 15 amino acids. V lost 6 bases and J lost 5; bases outside the gene matches: 11. The CDR3 region has the DNA TGTGCCAGCAGGAATTTAGGGACAGGGATCCACGAGCAGTACTTC. This translates into CASRNLGTGIHEQYF.

The chain recombines TRBV20-1 with TRBJ1-4; D unclear. With 5 bases removed from V and 0 bases from J, the gap between germline ends came to 7 bases. Looked up from germline, CDR1 is DFQATT and CDR2 is SNEGSKA (reference sequence). The CDR3 contains 13 residues. CDR3 region: CSAREATNEKLFF. CDR3 nucleotide sequence: TGCAGTGCTCGTGAAGCAACTAATGAAAAACTGTTTTTT.

The V call is TRBV15, the J call TRBJ2-7, with 7 nucleotides matching TRBD2. V lost 0 bases to trimming and J lost 0 bases; unmatched junction nucleotides: 8. This CDR3 has 17 residues. The germline gives CDR1 LNHNV, CDR2 YYDKDF (reference sequence). The CDR3 DNA is TGTGCCACCAGCAGAGATTACAGCGGGGCCAGCTCCTACGAGCAGTACTTC. Residues: CATSRDYSGASSYEQYF.

This sequence joins TRBV5-5 and TRBJ2-7, with 7 bases aligning to TRBD2. J was trimmed by 2 bases and V by 0 bases; bases with no gene match: 8. The length of the CDR3 is 16 residues. Germline CDR1 is SGHKS and CDR2 is YYEKEE (reference sequence). In DNA form, the CDR3 reads TGTGCCAGCAGCTTGGGACTCCAGGGACTAACCTACGAGCAGTACTTC. As protein: CASSLGLQGLTYEQYF.

In its sample, this clonotype was seen a few times. The rearrangement uses TRBV20-1 and TRBJ2-1; tentative D call: TRBD2 (5 bases). CDR1 and CDR2 from the germline V gene are DFQATT and SNEGSKA (reference sequence). V lost 3 bases to trimming and J lost 3 bases, with 12 bases between them. This CDR3 spans 14 amino acids. DNA for the CDR3: TGCAGTGCTAGTGGGCTAGCAGTCTACAATGAGCAGTTCTTC. It is translated as CSASGLAVYNEQFF.

This clonotype showed up just a few times. The CDR3 reads CASSPADRGQYEQFF. The CDR3 coding sequence is TGTGCCAGCAGTCCCGCCGACAGGGGGCAATATGAGCAGTTCTTC. The rearrangement uses TRBV27 and TRBJ2-1; TRBD1 agrees at 10 bases. The CDR3 totals 15 residues. Germline V gene lookup returns CDR1 MNHEY and CDR2 SMNVEV (reference sequence). Unmatched junction bases numbered 9, after V lost 5 bases and J lost 8 bases.